Given below is one T cell receptor beta chain in context. The data were taken from a study of blood T cell repertoires in COVID-19. Study context: Samples representing acute and convalescent COVID-19 were sourced from the United States, Italy and Spain. Sources were T cells, B-cell-depleted T cells, or PBMCs; the material itself was cDNA or gDNA.

CDR1 is KGHDR, CDR2 SFDVKD, per germline. CDR3 length: 12 residues. With 3 bases removed from V and 5 bases from J, the gap between germline ends came to 5 bases. Source study methods: Reference gene primers were amplified, and this amplification served to estimate nucleated cell counts. Profiled with immunoSEQ multiplex PCR; TCRdb holds only in-frame clones, not every one. Clone size and V and J calls were adopted from that table, with D and trimming inferred from the DNA. The table shows roughly 200,000 clones, with about 85% occurring only once. This receptor was obtained from a man aged 65 to 85 with acute or convalescent COVID-19. Material: peripheral blood. The chain joins TRBV24-1 to TRBJ2-3, with D unresolved. CDR3 residues: CATSDDRDTQYF. CDR3 in DNA: TGTGCCACCAGTGATGATAGAGATACGCAGTATTTT.